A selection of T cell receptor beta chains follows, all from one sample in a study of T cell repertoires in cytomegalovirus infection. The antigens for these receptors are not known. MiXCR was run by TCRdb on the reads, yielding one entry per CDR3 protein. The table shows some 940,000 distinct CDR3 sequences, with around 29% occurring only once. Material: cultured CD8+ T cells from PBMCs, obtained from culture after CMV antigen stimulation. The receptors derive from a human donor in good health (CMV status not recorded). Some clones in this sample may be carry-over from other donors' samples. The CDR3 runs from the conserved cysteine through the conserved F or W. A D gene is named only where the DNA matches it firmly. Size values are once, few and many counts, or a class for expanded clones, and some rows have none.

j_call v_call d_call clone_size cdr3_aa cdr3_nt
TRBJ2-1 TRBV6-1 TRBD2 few CASSRGVPYNEQFF TGTGCCAGCAGCCGGGGGGTCCCCTACAATGAGCAGTTCTTC
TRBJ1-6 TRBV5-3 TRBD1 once CASSSPSGQGGSPLHF TGTGCCAGCAGCTCGCCCTCGGGACAGGGAGGTTCACCCCTCCACTTT
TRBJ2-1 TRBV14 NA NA CASSQGRWSADEQFF TGTGCCAGCAGCCAAGGACGGTGGAGTGCCGATGAGCAGTTCTTC
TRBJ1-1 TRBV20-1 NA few CSATRLDTEAFF TGCAGTGCTACCAGACTAGACACTGAAGCTTTCTTT
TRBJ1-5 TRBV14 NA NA CASSHKGGQPQHF TGTGCCAGCAGCCATAAGGGTGGTCAGCCCCAGCATTTT
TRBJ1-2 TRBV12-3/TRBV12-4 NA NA CASSSRGGLYGYTF TGTGCCAGCAGTTCCCGGGGAGGTCTCTATGGCTACACCTTC
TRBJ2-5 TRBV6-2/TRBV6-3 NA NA CASSARGSYQETQYF TGTGCCAGCTCCGCGCGTGGGTCGTACCAAGAGACCCAGTACTTC
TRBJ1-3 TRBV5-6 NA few CASSLSRTFSGNTIYF TGTGCCAGCAGCTTGTCCAGGACCTTCTCTGGAAACACCATATATTTT
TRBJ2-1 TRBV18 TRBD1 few CASSRTGALTSSYNEQFF TGTGCCAGCTCGCGGACAGGGGCCCTAACGAGCTCCTACAATGAGCAGTTCTTC
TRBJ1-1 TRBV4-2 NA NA CASTYNHGSTEAFF TGTGCCAGCACCTATAACCACGGGAGCACTGAAGCTTTCTTT
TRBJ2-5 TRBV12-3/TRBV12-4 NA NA CASSSVGGPETQYF TGTGCCAGCAGTTCAGTGGGGGGGCCAGAGACCCAGTACTTC
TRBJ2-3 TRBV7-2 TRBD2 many CASSLVRLSVAGGPDTQYF TGTGCCAGCAGCTTAGTAAGGTTAAGCGTAGCGGGGGGGCCAGATACGCAGTATTTT
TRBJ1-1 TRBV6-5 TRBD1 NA CASSRRMTGKKDTEAFF TGTGCCAGCAGCCGCCGGATGACAGGGAAGAAGGACACTGAAGCTTTCTTT
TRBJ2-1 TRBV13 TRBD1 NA CASSQGAFRDEQFF TGTGCCAGCAGCCAGGGGGCGTTTAGGGATGAGCAGTTCTTC
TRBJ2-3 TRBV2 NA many CARKPTDTQYF TGTGCCAGGAAACCCACAGATACGCAGTATTTT
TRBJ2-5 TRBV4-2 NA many CASNPPGGTGLRGETQYF TGTGCCAGCAACCCCCCAGGGGGAACGGGGTTGCGGGGAGAGACCCAGTACTTC
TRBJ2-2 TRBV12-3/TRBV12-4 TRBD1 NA CASSSTWDRHYTGELFF TGTGCCAGCAGTTCGACCTGGGACAGACATTACACCGGGGAGCTGTTTTTT
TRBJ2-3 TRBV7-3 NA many CASSLTSRGNTDTQYF TGTGCCAGCAGCTTAACGAGCAGGGGCAACACAGATACGCAGTATTTT
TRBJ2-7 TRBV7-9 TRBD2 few CAISGTSGEQYF TGTGCCATCTCAGGGACTAGCGGCGAGCAGTACTTC
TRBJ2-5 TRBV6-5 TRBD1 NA CASSYSGDSDQETQYF TGTGCCAGCAGTTACTCAGGGGACAGCGACCAAGAGACCCAGTACTTC
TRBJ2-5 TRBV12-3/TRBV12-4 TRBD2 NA CASTSSGGVGETQYF TGTGCCAGCACCTCCAGCGGGGGGGTTGGAGAGACCCAGTACTTC
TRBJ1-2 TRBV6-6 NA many CASSYEGGNYGYTF TGTGCCAGCAGTTACGAGGGGGGTAACTATGGCTACACCTTC
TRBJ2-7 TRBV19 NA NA CASSIRDAGVYEQYF TGTGCCAGTAGTATTCGGGACGCTGGGGTCTACGAGCAGTACTTC
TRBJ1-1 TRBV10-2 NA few CASTLGRTEAFF TGCGCCAGCACCTTAGGCAGGACTGAAGCTTTCTTT
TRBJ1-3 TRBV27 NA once CASRPRGSHEYTIYF TGTGCCAGCAGGCCGCGGGGGAGTCATGAATACACCATATATTTT
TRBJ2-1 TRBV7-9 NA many CASSSGTPNEQFF TGTGCCAGCAGCTCCGGGACCCCCAATGAGCAGTTCTTC
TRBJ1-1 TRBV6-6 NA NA CASRNPGIEAFF TGTGCCAGCAGGAACCCGGGGATCGAAGCTTTCTTT
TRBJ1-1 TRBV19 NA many CASSPWTENTEAFF TGTGCCAGCAGCCCATGGACGGAGAACACTGAAGCTTTCTTT
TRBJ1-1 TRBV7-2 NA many CASSSSLLRTAEAFF TGTGCCAGCAGCTCATCTTTACTCCGGACGGCCGAAGCTTTCTTT
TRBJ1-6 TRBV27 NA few CASSSSWGRVDSPLHF TGTGCCAGCAGTTCATCGTGGGGGCGTGTTGATTCACCCCTCCACTTT
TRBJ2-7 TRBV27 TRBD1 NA CASSPGQGVEEQYF TGTGCCAGCAGTCCGGGACAGGGGGTGGAGGAGCAGTACTTC
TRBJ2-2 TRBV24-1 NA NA CATSDFTGELFF TGTGCCACCAGTGACTTCACCGGGGAGCTGTTTTTT